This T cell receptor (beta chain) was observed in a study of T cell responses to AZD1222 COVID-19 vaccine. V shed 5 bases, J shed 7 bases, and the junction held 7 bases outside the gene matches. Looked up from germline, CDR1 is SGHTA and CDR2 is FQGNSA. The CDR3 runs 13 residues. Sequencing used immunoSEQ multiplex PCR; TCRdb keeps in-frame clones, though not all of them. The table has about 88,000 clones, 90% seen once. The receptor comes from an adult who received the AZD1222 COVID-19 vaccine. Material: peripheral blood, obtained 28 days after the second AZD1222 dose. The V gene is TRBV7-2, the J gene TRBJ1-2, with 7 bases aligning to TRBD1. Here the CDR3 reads CASSPTGDRGYTF. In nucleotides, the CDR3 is TGTGCCAGCAGCCCTACAGGGGATCGTGGCTACACCTTC. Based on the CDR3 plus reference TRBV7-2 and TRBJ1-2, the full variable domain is GAGVSQSPSNKVTEKGKDVELRCDPISGHTALYWYRQSLGQGLEFLIYFQGNSAPDKSGLPSDRFSAERTGGSVSTLTIQRTQQEDSAVYLCASSPTGDRGYTFGSGTRLTVV.